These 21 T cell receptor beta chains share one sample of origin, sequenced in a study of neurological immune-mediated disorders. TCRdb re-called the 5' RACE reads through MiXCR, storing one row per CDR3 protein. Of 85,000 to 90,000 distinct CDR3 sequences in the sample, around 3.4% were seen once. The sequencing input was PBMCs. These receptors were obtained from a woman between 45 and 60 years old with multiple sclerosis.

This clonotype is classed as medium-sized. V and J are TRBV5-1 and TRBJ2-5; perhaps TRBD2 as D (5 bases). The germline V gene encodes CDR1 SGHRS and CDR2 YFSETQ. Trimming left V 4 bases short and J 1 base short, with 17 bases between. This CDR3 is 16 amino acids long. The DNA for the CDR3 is TGCGCCAGCAGCCGGGGAACCAGACTCCTCCAAGAGACCCAGTACTTC. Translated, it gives CASSRGTRLLQETQYF.

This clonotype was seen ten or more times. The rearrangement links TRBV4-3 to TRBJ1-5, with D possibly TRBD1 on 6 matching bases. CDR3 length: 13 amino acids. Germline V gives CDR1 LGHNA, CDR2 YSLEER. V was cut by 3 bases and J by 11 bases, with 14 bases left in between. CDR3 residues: CASSHDLDRTQHF. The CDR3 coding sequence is TGCGCCAGCAGCCATGACCTCGACAGGACCCAGCATTTT.

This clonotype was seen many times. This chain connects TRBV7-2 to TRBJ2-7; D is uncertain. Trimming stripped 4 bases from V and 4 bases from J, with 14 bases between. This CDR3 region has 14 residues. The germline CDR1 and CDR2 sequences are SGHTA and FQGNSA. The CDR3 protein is CASSSPYGWYEQYF. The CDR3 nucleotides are TGTGCCAGCAGCTCCCCTTACGGGTGGTACGAGCAGTACTTC.

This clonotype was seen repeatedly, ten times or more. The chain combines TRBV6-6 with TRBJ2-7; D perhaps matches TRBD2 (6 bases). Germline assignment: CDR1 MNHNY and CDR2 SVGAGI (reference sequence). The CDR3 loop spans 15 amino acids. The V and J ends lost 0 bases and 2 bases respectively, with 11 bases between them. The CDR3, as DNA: TGTGCCAGCAGTTACTCGGTTGGGGGGACCTACGAGCAGTACTTC. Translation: CASSYSVGGTYEQYF.

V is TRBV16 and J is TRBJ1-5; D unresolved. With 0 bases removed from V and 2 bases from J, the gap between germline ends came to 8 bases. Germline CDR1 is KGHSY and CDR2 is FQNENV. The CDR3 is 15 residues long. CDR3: CASSQSPIGNQPQHF. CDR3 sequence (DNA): TGTGCCAGCAGCCAATCTCCTATCGGCAATCAGCCCCAGCATTTT.

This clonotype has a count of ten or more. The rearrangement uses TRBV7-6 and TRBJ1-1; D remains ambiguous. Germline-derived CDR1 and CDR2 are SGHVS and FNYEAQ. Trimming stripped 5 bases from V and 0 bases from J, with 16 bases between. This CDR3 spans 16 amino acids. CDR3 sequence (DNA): TGTGCCAGCAGCCCCGGGGAGGTCATCCTGAACACTGAAGCTTTCTTT. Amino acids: CASSPGEVILNTEAFF.

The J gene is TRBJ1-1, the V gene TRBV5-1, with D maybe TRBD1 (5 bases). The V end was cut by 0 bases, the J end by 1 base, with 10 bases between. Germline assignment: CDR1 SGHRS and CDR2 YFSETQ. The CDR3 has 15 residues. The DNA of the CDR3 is TGCGCCAGCAGCTTGGACGGGGGAGGGAACACTGAAGCTTTCTTT. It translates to CASSLDGGGNTEAFF.

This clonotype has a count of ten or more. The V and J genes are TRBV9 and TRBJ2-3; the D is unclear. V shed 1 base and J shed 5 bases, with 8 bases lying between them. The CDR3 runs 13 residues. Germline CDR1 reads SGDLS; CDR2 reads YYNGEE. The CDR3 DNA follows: TGTGCCAGCAGCGTAAGAATGGGAGATACGCAGTATTTT. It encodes CASSVRMGDTQYF.

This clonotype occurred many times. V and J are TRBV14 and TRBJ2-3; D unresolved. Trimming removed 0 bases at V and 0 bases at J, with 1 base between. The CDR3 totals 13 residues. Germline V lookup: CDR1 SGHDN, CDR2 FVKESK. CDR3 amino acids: CASSQDSTDTQYF. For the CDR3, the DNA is TGTGCCAGCAGCCAAGACAGCACAGATACGCAGTATTTT.

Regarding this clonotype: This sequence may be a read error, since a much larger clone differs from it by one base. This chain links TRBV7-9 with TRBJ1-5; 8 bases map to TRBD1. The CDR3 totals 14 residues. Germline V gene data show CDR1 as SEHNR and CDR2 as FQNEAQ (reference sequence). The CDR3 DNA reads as TGTGCCAGCAGCTCCGGACAGGGAAGGCAGCCCCAGAATTTT. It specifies CASSSGQGRQPQNF.

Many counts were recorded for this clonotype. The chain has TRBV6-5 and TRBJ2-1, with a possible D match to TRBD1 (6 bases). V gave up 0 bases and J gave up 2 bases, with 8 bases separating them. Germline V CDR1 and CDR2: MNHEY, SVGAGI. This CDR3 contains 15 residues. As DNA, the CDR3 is TGTGCCAGCAGTTACTCGGACAGCGCCTACAATGAGCAGTTCTTC. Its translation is CASSYSDSAYNEQFF.

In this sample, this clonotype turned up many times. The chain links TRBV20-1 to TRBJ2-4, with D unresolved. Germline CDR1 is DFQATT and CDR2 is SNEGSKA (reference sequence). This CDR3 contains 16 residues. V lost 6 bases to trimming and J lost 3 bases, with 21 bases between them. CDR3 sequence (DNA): TGCAGTGCCCCCCCTCACGGTAGTTATGGCAAAAACATTCAGTACTTC. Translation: CSAPPHGSYGKNIQYF.

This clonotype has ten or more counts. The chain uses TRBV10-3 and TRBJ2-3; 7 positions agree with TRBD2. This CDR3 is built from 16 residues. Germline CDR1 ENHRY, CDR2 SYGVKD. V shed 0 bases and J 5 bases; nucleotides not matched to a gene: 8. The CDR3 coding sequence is TGTGCCATCAGTGAGTCGGGGGAGGGTGTTCTAGATACGCAGTATTTT. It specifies CAISESGEGVLDTQYF.

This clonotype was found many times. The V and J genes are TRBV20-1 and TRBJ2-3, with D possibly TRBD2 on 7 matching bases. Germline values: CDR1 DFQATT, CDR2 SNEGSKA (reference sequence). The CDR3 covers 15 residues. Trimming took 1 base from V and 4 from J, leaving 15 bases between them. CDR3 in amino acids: CSARGKAGASDTQYF. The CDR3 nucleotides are TGCAGTGCTAGAGGGAAGGCGGGGGCGTCAGATACGCAGTATTTT.

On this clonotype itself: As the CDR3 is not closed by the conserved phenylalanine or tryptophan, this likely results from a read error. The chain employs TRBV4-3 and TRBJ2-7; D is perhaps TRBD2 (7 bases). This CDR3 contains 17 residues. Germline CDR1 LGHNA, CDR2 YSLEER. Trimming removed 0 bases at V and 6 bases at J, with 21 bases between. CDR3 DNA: TGCGCCAGCAGCCAAGATATGGGGGGGGCCAATTTTGGCGAGCAGTACTTA. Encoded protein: CASSQDMGGANFGEQYL.

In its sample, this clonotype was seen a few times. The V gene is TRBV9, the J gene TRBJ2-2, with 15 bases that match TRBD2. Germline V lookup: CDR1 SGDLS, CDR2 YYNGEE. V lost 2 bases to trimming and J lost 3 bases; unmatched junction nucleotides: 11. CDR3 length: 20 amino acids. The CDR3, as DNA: TGTGCCAGCAGCGTCCCGGACAGGGGACTAGCGGGGGGCCACACCGGGGAGCTGTTTTTT. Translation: CASSVPDRGLAGGHTGELFF.

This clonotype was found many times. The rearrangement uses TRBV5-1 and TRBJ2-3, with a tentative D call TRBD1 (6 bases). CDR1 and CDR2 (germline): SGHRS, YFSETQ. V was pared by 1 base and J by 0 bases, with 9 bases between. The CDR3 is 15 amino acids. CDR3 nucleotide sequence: TGCGCCAGCAGCTTGTTGGGACAAAGCACAGATACGCAGTATTTT. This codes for CASSLLGQSTDTQYF. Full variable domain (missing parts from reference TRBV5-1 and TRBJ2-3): KAGVTQTPRYLIKTRGQQVTLSCSPISGHRSVSWYQQTPGQGLQFLFEYFSETQRNKGNFPGRFSGRQFSNSRSEMNVSTLELGDSALYLCASSLLGQSTDTQYFGPGTRLTVL.

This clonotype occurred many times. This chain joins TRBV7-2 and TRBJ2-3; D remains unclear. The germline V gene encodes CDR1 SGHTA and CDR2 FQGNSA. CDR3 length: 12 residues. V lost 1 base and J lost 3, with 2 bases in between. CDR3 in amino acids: CASSLETDTQYF. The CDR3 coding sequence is TGTGCCAGCAGCTTAGAAACAGATACGCAGTATTTT.

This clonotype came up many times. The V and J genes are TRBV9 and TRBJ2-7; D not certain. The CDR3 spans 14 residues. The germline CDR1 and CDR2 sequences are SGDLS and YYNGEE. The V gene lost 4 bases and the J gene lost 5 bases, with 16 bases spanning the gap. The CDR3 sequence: CASSTQVVGNEQYF. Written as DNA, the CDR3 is TGTGCCAGCAGCACCCAGGTGGTAGGAAACGAGCAGTACTTC.

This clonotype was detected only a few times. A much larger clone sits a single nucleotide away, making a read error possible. CDR3 coding DNA: TGTGCCAGCTCACATCACCCGAACACTGAAGCTTTCTTT. Protein: CASSHHPNTEAFF. The genes are TRBV18 and TRBJ1-1; D gene uncertain. The V gene's germline CDR1 is KGHSH and CDR2 LQKENI. This CDR3 is 13 amino acids long. Trimming cost V 4 bases and J 1 base, with 7 bases left between them. The full variable domain, rest sourced from reference TRBV18 and TRBJ1-1, is NAGVMQNPRHLVRRRGQEARLRCSPMKGHSHVYWYRQLPEEGLKFMVYLQKENIIDESGMPKERFSAEFPKEGPSILRIQQVVRGDSAAYFCASSHHPNTEAFFGQGTRLTVV.

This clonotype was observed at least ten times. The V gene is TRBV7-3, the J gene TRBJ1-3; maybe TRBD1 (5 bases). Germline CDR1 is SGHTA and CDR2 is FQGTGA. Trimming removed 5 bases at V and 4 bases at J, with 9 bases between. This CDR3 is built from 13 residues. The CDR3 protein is CASSPGPGNTIYF. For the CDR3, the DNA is TGTGCCAGCAGCCCGGGGCCCGGAAACACCATATATTTT. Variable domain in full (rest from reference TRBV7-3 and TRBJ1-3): GAGVSQTPSNKVTEKGKYVELRCDPISGHTALYWYRQSLGQGPEFLIYFQGTGAADDSGLPNDRFFAVRPEGSVSTLKIQRTERGDSAVYLCASSPGPGNTIYFGEGSWLTVV.